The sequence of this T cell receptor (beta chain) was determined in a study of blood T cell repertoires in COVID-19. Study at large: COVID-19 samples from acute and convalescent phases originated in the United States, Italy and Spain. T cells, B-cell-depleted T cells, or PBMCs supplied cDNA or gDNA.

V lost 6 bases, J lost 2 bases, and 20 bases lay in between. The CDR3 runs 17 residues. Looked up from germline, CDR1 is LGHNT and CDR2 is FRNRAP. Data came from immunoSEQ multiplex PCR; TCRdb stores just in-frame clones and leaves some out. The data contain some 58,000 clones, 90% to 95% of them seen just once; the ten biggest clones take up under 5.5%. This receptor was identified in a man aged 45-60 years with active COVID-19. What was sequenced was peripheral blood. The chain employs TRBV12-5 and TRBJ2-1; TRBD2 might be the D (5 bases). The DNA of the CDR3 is TGTGCTAGTGGACCCCCTGCACGGGGTGCAGCCTACAATGAGCAGTTCTTC. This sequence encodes CASGPPARGAAYNEQFF.